The clone carrying this T cell receptor beta chain was detected only a few times. TCRdb re-called the RT-PCR reads with MiXCR, one entry per CDR3 protein. The profile shows 650,000 to 800,000 distinct CDR3 sequences, 14% of them singletons. This CDR3 is built from 14 residues. The source is a female donor in good health, serving as a healthy control. The chain carries TRBV21-1 and TRBJ1-5; TRBD1, the table's D call, lacks a check against the DNA. TRBV21-1 is a documented pseudogene. Material: memory CD4+ T cells from blood. The CDR3 bases are TGTGCCAGCAGCAACCGGACAGGGGGCCAGCCCCAGCATTTT. It codes for CASSNRTGGQPQHF.